Below are 25 T cell receptor beta chains sequenced from a single sample in a study of cytomegalovirus exposure and HLA in healthy donors. It was with 60 Vbeta and 13 Jbeta primers that the PCR ran. Repertoires were generated with immunoSEQ multiplex PCR, while TCRdb's copy carries only in-frame clones and drops some. This sample carries about 200,000 clones, approximately 85% of them seen once, and the ten largest clones take about 2.5%. Sequencing used PBMCs. These receptor sequences come from a middle-aged woman in good health and CMV-seronegative.

The chain recombines TRBV15 with TRBJ2-7, with 9 bases lining up with TRBD1. Germline-derived CDR1 and CDR2 are LNHNV and YYDKDF (reference sequence). The CDR3 consists of 14 residues. Trimming took 2 bases from V and 5 from J; bases not matched to a gene: 4. The CDR3 sequence is CATSRWTGADEQYF. In DNA, the CDR3 is TGTGCCACCAGCAGATGGACAGGGGCCGACGAGCAGTACTTC. The complete variable domain, with remaining parts taken from reference TRBV15 and TRBJ2-7, reads DAMVIQNPRYQVTQFGKPVTLSCSQTLNHNVMYWYQQKSSQAPKLLFHYYDKDFNNEADTPDNFQSRRPNTSFCFLDIRSPGLGDTAMYLCATSRWTGADEQYFGPGTRLTVT.

The CDR3 coding sequence is TGTGCCAGTAGTATTCGGGGGGCCGGGATCTATGGCTACACCTTC. Translating it yields CASSIRGAGIYGYTF. The J gene is TRBJ1-2, the V gene TRBV19; perhaps TRBD1 as D (6 bases). The CDR3 consists of 15 residues. Germline-derived CDR1 and CDR2 are LNHDA and SQIVND (reference sequence). V lost 3 bases and J 4 bases, leaving 15 bases between the germline ends.

CDR3 in amino acids: CAWGGWDRGREQYF. CDR3 in DNA: TGTGCCTGGGGGGGGTGGGACAGGGGGCGCGAGCAGTACTTC. This chain joins TRBV30 and TRBJ2-7; TRBD1 matches 12 bases. Trimming cost V 5 bases and J 6 bases; bases outside gene matches: 8. The V gene's germline CDR1 is GTSNPN and CDR2 SVGIG (reference sequence). The CDR3 contains 14 residues.

The V gene is TRBV28, the J gene TRBJ2-7, with D perhaps TRBD2 (6 bases). CDR3 length: 16 amino acids. Germline-derived CDR1 and CDR2 are MDHEN and SYDVKM. Trimming removed 4 bases at V and 0 bases at J, with 16 bases between. The CDR3 coding sequence is TGTGCCAGCAGTTCCGCTATAGCGGCCAGCTCCTACGAGCAGTACTTC. This encodes CASSSAIAASSYEQYF.

The sample holds one count of this clone. This chain joins TRBV28 and TRBJ2-1, with D maybe TRBD2 (6 bases). V gave up 4 bases and J gave up 3 bases, with 16 bases separating them. CDR1 is MDHEN, CDR2 SYDVKM, per germline. CDR3 length: 16 amino acids. The CDR3 region has the DNA TGTGCCAGCAGTTCCTGGGTAGCGGTGGACTACAATGAGCAGTTCTTC. As protein: CASSSWVAVDYNEQFF.

The chain links TRBV5-8 to TRBJ1-5; TRBD1 might be the D (6 bases). Looked up from germline, CDR1 is SGHTS and CDR2 is YDEGEE. Trimming stripped 6 bases from V and 3 bases from J, with 13 bases between. This CDR3 is built from 14 residues. The CDR3 DNA sequence: TGTGCCAGCACCCAGGGGTTAATCAATCAGCCCCAGCATTTT. Protein sequence: CASTQGLINQPQHF.

This chain uses TRBV30 with TRBJ2-3; perhaps TRBD2 as D (5 bases). V was trimmed by 8 bases and J by 1 base, leaving 10 bases between them. CDR3 length equals 12 residues. Germline CDR1 reads GTSNPN; CDR2 reads SVGIG (reference sequence). For the CDR3, the DNA is TGTGCCCGAAATAGCGGCACAGATACGCAGTATTTT. Translating gives CARNSGTDTQYF.

With regard to this clone: The sample holds other DNA sequences that translate to the same CDR3. This chain joins TRBV9 and TRBJ2-5; TRBD2 is a possible D gene (5 bases). The CDR3 is made up of 15 amino acids. The V gene lost 0 bases and the J gene lost 2 bases, with 11 bases spanning the gap. Germline V gene data show CDR1 as SGDLS and CDR2 as YYNGEE. The CDR3 loop is CASSVGVRGQETQYF. Here the CDR3 DNA reads TGTGCCAGCAGCGTAGGAGTAAGAGGGCAAGAGACCCAGTACTTC.

V is TRBV11-3 and J is TRBJ2-2; TRBD2 is a possible D gene (6 bases). The CDR3 loop spans 15 amino acids. V gave up 8 bases and J gave up 4 bases, with 17 bases separating them. The germline CDR1 and CDR2 sequences are SGHNT and YENEEA. DNA for the CDR3: TGTGCCAGCGGTGGGGGGTTGAGTACCACCGGGGAGCTGTTTTTT. Translation gives CASGGGLSTTGELFF.

The chain has TRBV27 and TRBJ1-6; D is ambiguous. Germline V CDR1 and CDR2: MNHEY, SMNVEV (reference sequence). V shed 3 bases and J shed 13 bases, with 16 bases lying between them. The CDR3 totals 14 residues. CDR3 nucleotide sequence: TGTGCCAGCAGTTTTGGAACTAATCGAAATCCCCTCCACTTT. This sequence encodes CASSFGTNRNPLHF.

This clone was seen only once. The chain is built from TRBV7-9 and TRBJ1-2; D is unclear. The CDR3 loop spans 14 amino acids. Germline V gene lookup returns CDR1 SEHNR and CDR2 FQNEAQ (reference sequence). The germline V and J ends were trimmed by 0 bases and 4 bases, with 9 bases remaining between them. CDR3 region: CASSLAGEGYGYTF. The CDR3 DNA reads as TGTGCCAGCAGCTTAGCGGGCGAGGGCTATGGCTACACCTTC.

This chain uses TRBV27 with TRBJ2-5, with 13 positions matching TRBD2. The germline V gene has CDR1 MNHEY and CDR2 SMNVEV (reference sequence). This CDR3 is built from 15 residues. V lost 7 bases, J lost 5 bases, and 7 bases stayed unmatched. CDR3 DNA: TGTGCCAGCACCCGGACTAGCGGGAGTGAGGAGACCCAGTACTTC. It specifies CASTRTSGSEETQYF.

The chain has TRBV30 and TRBJ2-1; 10 bases fit TRBD2. This CDR3 spans 13 amino acids. Germline values: CDR1 GTSNPN, CDR2 SVGIG (reference sequence). J gave up 10 bases and V 3 bases, and 6 bases lay outside the gene matches. As DNA, the CDR3 is TGTGCCTGGAGAGCGGGAGGGCCTCCCGAGCAGTTCTTC. Translation: CAWRAGGPPEQFF.

CDR3 in DNA: TGTGCCAGCAGCTTAGGGGCGGGCACTGAAGCTTTCTTT. Encoded protein: CASSLGAGTEAFF. J is TRBJ1-1 and V is TRBV11-3; D gene ambiguous. The germline V and J ends were trimmed by 1 base and 4 bases, with 7 bases remaining between them. Germline CDR1 SGHNT, CDR2 YENEEA. The CDR3 totals 13 residues.

The genes are TRBV5-1 and TRBJ2-3, with D perhaps TRBD2 (5 bases). V was pared by 4 bases and J by 5 bases, with 8 bases between. The germline CDR1 and CDR2 sequences are SGHRS and YFSETQ. The CDR3 is 12 amino acids. The CDR3 coding sequence is TGCGCCAGCAGCCGCAGCGGAGATACGCAGTATTTT. Translating gives CASSRSGDTQYF.

The J gene is TRBJ2-7, the V gene TRBV13, with TRBD1 matching 10 bases. This CDR3 contains 17 residues. The V gene end was trimmed by 0 bases and the J gene end by 2 bases; junction bases not matched to a gene: 7. Germline V gives CDR1 PRHDT, CDR2 FYEKMQ (reference sequence). The CDR3 loop is CASSLGVGTGDPYEQYF. DNA for the CDR3: TGTGCCAGCAGCTTAGGTGTTGGGACAGGGGATCCCTACGAGCAGTACTTC.

CDR3 sequence (DNA): TGTGCCAGCAGTGAAGTTTGGGCAGAATTGGAGACCCAGTACTTC. This translates into CASSEVWAELETQYF. J is TRBJ2-5 and V is TRBV2, with D unresolved. Trimming pared 1 base from V and 5 bases from J, leaving 14 bases between. This CDR3 region has 15 residues. Germline lookup yields CDR1 SNHLY and CDR2 FYNNEI.

V and J are TRBV27 and TRBJ2-1, with TRBD2 as a possible D gene (7 bases). CDR3 length: 17 residues. Trimming pared 6 bases from V and 5 bases from J, leaving 23 bases between. Germline lookup yields CDR1 MNHEY and CDR2 SMNVEV (reference sequence). The CDR3, as DNA: TGTGCCAGCAGGGGACCTTGGGGGGCTAGCGGAAACAATGAGCAGTTCTTC. Translation: CASRGPWGASGNNEQFF.

This clone was counted only a few times. CDR3 sequence: CATSRGPEVELFF. CDR3 nucleotides: TGTGCCACCAGCAGAGGCCCCGAGGTCGAGCTGTTTTTT. This rearrangement joins TRBV15 to TRBJ2-2, with D hard to call. Germline loops: CDR1 LNHNV, CDR2 YYDKDF (reference sequence). The V end was cut by 1 base, the J end by 11 bases, with 11 bases between. The CDR3 extends over 13 amino acids.

J is TRBJ2-3 and V is TRBV5-1; D might be TRBD2 (6 bases). Trimming removed 0 bases from V and 9 bases from J, with 11 bases in between. The CDR3 is made up of 13 amino acids. CDR1 is SGHRS, CDR2 YFSETQ, per germline. CDR3 region: CASSLEGTWTQYF. The DNA for the CDR3 is TGCGCCAGCAGCTTGGAAGGGACTTGGACGCAGTATTTT.

This clone occurred a few times. The chain uses TRBV5-4 and TRBJ2-5, with 7 bases aligning to TRBD1. CDR1 and CDR2 (germline): SGHNT, YYREEE (reference sequence). There are 13 residues in the CDR3. The ends lost 3 bases at V and 5 bases at J; junction bases unmatched: 4. The CDR3: CASSWTGSETQYF. In DNA, the CDR3 is TGTGCCAGCAGCTGGACAGGTAGCGAGACCCAGTACTTC. Full variable domain (rest looked up from reference TRBV5-4 and TRBJ2-5): ETGVTQSPTHLIKTRGQQVTLRCSSQSGHNTVSWYQQALGQGPQFIFQYYREEENGRGNFPPRFSGLQFPNYSSELNVNALELDDSALYLCASSWTGSETQYFGPGTRLLVL.

The genes are TRBV6-5 and TRBJ1-2; 7 nucleotides agree with TRBD1. Trimming took 2 bases from V and 8 from J; bases not matched to a gene: 8. The length of the CDR3 is 14 residues. Germline CDR1 and CDR2: MNHEY and SVGAGI. CDR3 nucleotides: TGTGCCAGCAGTTACGGGACAGAAAAGGGCGGCTACACCTTC. It encodes CASSYGTEKGGYTF.

The chain uses TRBV30 and TRBJ1-1; no clear D gene. The germline gives CDR1 GTSNPN, CDR2 SVGIG (reference sequence). The CDR3 extends over 11 amino acids. CDR3 bases: TGTGTTGTCGGGTTAGTCACTGAAGCTTTCTTT. This codes for CVVGLVTEAFF.

This chain links TRBV19 with TRBJ2-7; 11 bases agree with TRBD1. The V segment lost 8 bases and the J segment 6 bases; nucleotides outside the gene matches: 6. Germline V gives CDR1 LNHDA, CDR2 SQIVND (reference sequence). The CDR3 is made up of 13 amino acids. CDR3 protein: CASSGTGGGEQYF. The CDR3 DNA reads TGTGCCAGTTCCGGGACAGGGGGTGGCGAGCAGTACTTC.

V gene TRBV18 combines with J gene TRBJ2-3; D is possibly TRBD2 (5 bases). The CDR3 contains 17 residues. Trimming took off 4 bases at V and 0 bases at J, with 17 bases between the two ends. Germline V gene data show CDR1 as KGHSH and CDR2 as LQKENI. The CDR3 protein is CASSQRVSGISTDTQYF. The CDR3 DNA reads as TGTGCCAGCTCACAAAGGGTATCCGGGATAAGCACAGATACGCAGTATTTT.